This T cell receptor beta chain was identified in a study of cytomegalovirus exposure and HLA in healthy donors. Study-wide background: Inside one of the first data releases sat around 85 million unique TCRs taken from HLA-typed donors.

CDR1 and CDR2 from the germline V gene are LNHDA and SQIVND (reference sequence). This CDR3 is 14 amino acids long. J gave up 6 bases and V 7 bases, and 9 bases lay outside the gene matches. Study findings and constraints: It was reported that the classifier diagnosed cytomegalovirus status with high specificity and sensitivity in both the original and validation cohorts. Data from an earlier analysis indicated that most TCR beta V segments were productive either about 90% or about 30% of the time. In a later analysis, V- and J-gene trimming of beta chains associated with a DCLRE1C missense variant, replicated independently.

The PCR made use of 60 Vbeta and 13 Jbeta primers. The table came from immunoSEQ multiplex PCR; TCRdb's copy has only in-frame clones and leaves some out. The sample carries approximately 150,000 clones, around three quarters recorded once. As concerns this clone: The antigen is undetermined.

Sample: PBMCs. The chain employs TRBV19 and TRBJ2-1, with 7 bases matching TRBD2. This sequence was found in a woman aged 40 to 50 in good health and CMV-seronegative. The CDR3 loop is CASTLLGGSNEQFF. In DNA form, the CDR3 reads TGTGCCAGTACCCTACTGGGCGGGAGCAATGAGCAGTTCTTC.